This TCR beta chain was sequenced for a study of shared T cell receptors in the human thymus (dated by TCRdb to 2020 to 2023). In the study overall: The study investigated the way shared, self-reactive T-cell receptor alpha chains are produced in the human thymus.

The receptor library was made with the immunoSEQ multiplex PCR assay. The table comes from immuneACCESS by way of TCRdb, which keeps in-frame sequences with V and J called. Part of the clones is missing from these tables; in studies checked, under half for an unresolved V gene and the rest for unknown reasons. The sample records hundreds of thousands of clones, roughly 88% of which are singletons. The top ten hold 0.0095% to 0.011% of the sample. Notes on this clone: The target of this receptor is not known. No base quality information exists; no much larger clone differs at one position.

A distance of 17 bases separates the germline ends of V and J, which lose 3 bases and 10 bases respectively. The germline V gene (reference sequence) provides CDR1 SGHNT and CDR2 YYREEE. The CDR3 measures 14 amino acids from cysteine to phenylalanine. Only CDR3 DNA remains: 42 bases, in frame from the first base. These data were also filed under a second study, of human thymus T cells. The other study reports the following: Donors were immunologically healthy infants undergoing open corrective cardiac surgery for congenital heart defects in Finland. Thymus tissue was obtained as surgical resects removed during corrective cardiac surgery. V and J gene segment usage appeared biased in both thymic and peripheral blood repertoires. The related research reported highly overlapping thymic TCR repertoires among unrelated individuals. The study used under 10 infant thymus samples plus four related peripheral blood samples to characterize TCR alpha and beta repertoires. Donor ages ranging from roughly 6 to 244 days were recorded, and roughly six male and a couple of female infants were included in the cohort. Thymocytes were released mechanically from tissue and stored at -70 °C as pellets of roughly 9-31 million cells. A QIAsymphony instrument was used to extract genomic DNA from frozen cell pellets. The immunoSEQ multiplex PCR assay was used to amplify the TCRB and TCRAD loci from a standardized quantity of quality-controlled genomic DNA. The V(D)J region was spanned by amplicons of a length sufficient to cover the CDR3 and to identify V and J genes. The amplicons were sequenced on an Illumina platform via the commercial immunoSEQ service. Corrections for primer bias and sequencing errors followed previously described methods, while TCRAD and TCRB definitions were based on the IMGT database. immunoSEQ Analyzer 3.0 and VDJTools were used for repertoire analysis, which covered basic statistics, V/J segment usage, diversity estimates, rarefaction and pairwise overlap. Diversity was estimated using the Chao1, ChaoE, Efron-Thisted, Shannon and inverse Simpson indices, and was also estimated on datasets down-sampled to the size of the smallest sample. Repertoire overlap was determined by strict matching of CDR3 nucleotide sequence, V gene and J gene, and Jaccard-based multidimensional scaling clustering was applied. On average, roughly 810,000 unique TCRB clonotypes were obtained from thymus samples, compared with about 84,000 from blood samples.

The TCR was taken from a boy less than two years old with a congenital heart defect. Donor details come from another sample of the same person, matched by shared clones. The chain joins TRBV5-4 to TRBJ2-1; 5 matching bases give a weak D call of TRBD2. Sequencing was carried out using thymocytes. The CDR3 protein sequence reads: CASSWELVPPEQFF. The DNA is TGTGCCAGCAGCTGGGAACTAGTTCCCCCCGAGCAGTTCTTC.